This paragraph covers one T cell receptor (beta chain) sequence. Using immunoSEQ multiplex PCR, the repertoire was profiled, and TCRdb retains in-frame clones only, with some absent. The sample comprises around 300,000 clones, roughly 84% of which are singletons, and around 16% rests with the top ten. This specimen belongs to a study of shared clonotypes between healthy human individuals. Germline CDR1 MDHEN, CDR2 SYDVKM. V lost 5 bases to trimming and J lost 7 bases; unmatched junction nucleotides: 5. CDR3 length: 13 residues. The chain uses TRBV28 and TRBJ1-2; the match to TRBD1 covers 9 bases. This clonotype was obtained from a man in his late teens or twenties in good health. Source material: memory CD8+ T cells sorted from blood. Described subset: CD45RO+ cells pooled with CCR7-negative TemRA cells. In DNA, the CDR3 is TGTGCCAGCAGTGAACAGGGGGCGCCTGGCTACACCTTC. Translated, it gives CASSEQGAPGYTF.